This T cell receptor (beta chain) was identified in a study of cytomegalovirus exposure and HLA in healthy donors. About the research overall: Within an early data release were around 87 million unique TCRs drawn from HLA-typed donors.

Study findings and constraints: A later analysis found that most CMV-associated TCR beta chains appeared HLA-restricted.

Trimming stripped 6 bases from V and 2 bases from J, with 17 bases between. The germline V gene encodes CDR1 MNHNY and CDR2 SVGAGI (reference sequence). The CDR3 length is 16 residues. 13 Jbeta primers and 60 Vbeta primers were used for the PCR. The method was immunoSEQ multiplex PCR; TCRdb's version includes in-frame clones alone and lacks a portion of them. The data hold some 90,000 clones, with roughly 79% observed a single time. On this clone itself: Its antigen remains unidentified.

The clonotype comes from a man under 40 in good health and CMV-seronegative. Input material: PBMCs. J is TRBJ1-5 and V is TRBV6-6; a weak D match, TRBD1 (6 bases). CDR3 nucleotide sequence: TGTGCCAGCAGGTACGCGGGGGGCGATGGCAATCAGCCCCAGCATTTT. It encodes CASRYAGGDGNQPQHF.